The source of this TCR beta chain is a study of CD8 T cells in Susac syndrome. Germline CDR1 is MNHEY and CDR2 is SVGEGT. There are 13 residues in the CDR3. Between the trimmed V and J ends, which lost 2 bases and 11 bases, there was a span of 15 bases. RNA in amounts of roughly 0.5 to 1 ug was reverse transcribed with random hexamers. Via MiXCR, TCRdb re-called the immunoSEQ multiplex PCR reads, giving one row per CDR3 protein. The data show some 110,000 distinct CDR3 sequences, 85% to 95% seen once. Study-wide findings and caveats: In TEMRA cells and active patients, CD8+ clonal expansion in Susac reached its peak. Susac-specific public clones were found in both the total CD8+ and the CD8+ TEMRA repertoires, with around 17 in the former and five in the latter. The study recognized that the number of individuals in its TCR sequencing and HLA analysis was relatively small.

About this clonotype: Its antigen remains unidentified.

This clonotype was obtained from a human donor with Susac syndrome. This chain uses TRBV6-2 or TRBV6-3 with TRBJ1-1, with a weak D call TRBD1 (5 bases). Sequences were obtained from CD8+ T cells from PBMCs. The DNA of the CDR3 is TGTGCCAGCAGTTACCAAGGGGAGGAGCATGCTTTCTTT. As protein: CASSYQGEEHAFF.